This T cell receptor (beta chain) emerged from a study of T cells in Graves' hyperthyroidism and ophthalmopathy. This clonotype has a count of ten or more. Authors of the study amplified TCR beta CDR3 regions from RNA transcripts. Carried out on the TCR CDR3, a first-round RT-PCR used the HTBI primer set. TCRdb re-called the multiplex PCR reads with MiXCR, one entry per CDR3 protein. This sample has 250,000 to 300,000 distinct CDR3 sequences, with approximately 12% found just once. Uncontrolled infection, other autoimmune disease, pregnancy or lactation disqualified patients from enrolment. Thyroid ultrasound, orbital computed tomography, clinical symptoms, and serum thyroxine and TRAb underpinned diagnoses. The blood sample dates from first hyperthyroidism diagnosis, preceding any ophthalmopathy symptoms. The TCR sequence derives from a woman under 40 with Graves' hyperthyroidism that later progressed to Graves' ophthalmopathy. The sequenced material came from blood.

CDR3 coding DNA: TGTGCCAGCAGGGTAGACAGGGGGCGAATGAATGAGCAGTTCTTC. It encodes CASRVDRGRMNEQFF. The rearrangement joins TRBV6-1 to TRBJ2-1; 10 bases fit TRBD1. Looked up from germline, CDR1 is MNHNS and CDR2 is SASEGT. There are 15 residues in the CDR3. Trimming at V came to 6 bases and at J to 7 bases, leaving 9 bases not matched to a gene.